This TCR beta chain originates from a study of OX40 agonist ivuxolimab in advanced cancers. Study-wide results and limits: Expanded clones were, on average, more numerous in CD8+ T cells than in CD4+.

Profiled with immunoSEQ multiplex PCR; TCRdb holds only in-frame clones, not every one. The repertoire holds over 150,000 clones, with roughly 94% as singletons. Comments on this clone: Antigen specificity is unknown.

This material consisted of CD4+ or CD8+ T cells sorted from blood, taken in a trial of the OX40 agonist ivuxolimab. The sequence came from an adult with an advanced solid tumor such as melanoma, head and neck, liver or kidney cancer.

The CDR3 loop reads CASSSGFHEQYF. The DNA of the CDR3 is TGTGCCAGCAGTTCTGGCTTCCACGAGCAGTACTTC. This rearrangement joins TRBV28 to TRBJ2-7; the D is unclear. Trimming stripped 4 bases from V and 5 bases from J, with 9 bases between. This CDR3 is 12 amino acids long. Germline-derived CDR1 and CDR2 are MDHEN and SYDVKM.